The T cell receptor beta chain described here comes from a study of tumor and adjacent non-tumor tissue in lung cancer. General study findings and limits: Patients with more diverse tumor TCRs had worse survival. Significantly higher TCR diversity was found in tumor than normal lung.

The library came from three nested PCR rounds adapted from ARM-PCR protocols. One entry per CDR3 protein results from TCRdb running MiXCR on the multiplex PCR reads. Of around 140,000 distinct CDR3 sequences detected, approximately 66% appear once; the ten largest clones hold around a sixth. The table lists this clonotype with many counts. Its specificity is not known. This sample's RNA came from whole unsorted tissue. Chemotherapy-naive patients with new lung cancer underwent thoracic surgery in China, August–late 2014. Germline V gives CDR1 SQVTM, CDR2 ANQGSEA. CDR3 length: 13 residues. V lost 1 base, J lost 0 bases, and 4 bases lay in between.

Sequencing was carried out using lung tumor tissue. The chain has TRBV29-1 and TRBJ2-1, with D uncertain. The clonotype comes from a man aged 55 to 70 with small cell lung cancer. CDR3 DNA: TGCAGCGTTGAAGGAGACTCCTACAATGAGCAGTTCTTC. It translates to CSVEGDSYNEQFF.